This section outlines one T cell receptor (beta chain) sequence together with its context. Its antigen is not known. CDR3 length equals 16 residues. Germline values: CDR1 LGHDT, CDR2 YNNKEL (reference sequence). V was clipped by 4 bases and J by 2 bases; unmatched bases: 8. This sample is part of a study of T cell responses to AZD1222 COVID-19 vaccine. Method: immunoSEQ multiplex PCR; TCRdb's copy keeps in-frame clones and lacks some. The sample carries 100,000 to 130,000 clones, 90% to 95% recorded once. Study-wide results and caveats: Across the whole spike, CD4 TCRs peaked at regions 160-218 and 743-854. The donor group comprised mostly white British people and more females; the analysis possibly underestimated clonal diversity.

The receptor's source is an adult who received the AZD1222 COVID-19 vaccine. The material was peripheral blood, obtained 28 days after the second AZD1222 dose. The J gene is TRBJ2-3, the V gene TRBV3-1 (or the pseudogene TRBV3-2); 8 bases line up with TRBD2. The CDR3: CASSRGLALYTDTQYF. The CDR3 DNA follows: TGTGCCAGCAGCCGAGGACTAGCCCTTTACACAGATACGCAGTATTTT.